A selection of T cell receptor beta chains follows, all from one sample in a study of blood T cell repertoires in COVID-19. Method: immunoSEQ multiplex PCR; TCRdb's copy keeps in-frame clones and lacks some. Seen here are 200,000 to 300,000 clones, around nine tenths observed once, and the top ten hold about 2%. Material: peripheral blood. These receptors were obtained from a man under 40 with active or convalescent COVID-19. Both conserved end residues are trimmed from each CDR3. Fields, in order: V gene, CDR3 protein.

TRBV6-1 | ASSEAATGGWRSPLH
TRBV12-3/TRBV12-4 | AIAQGTYGYT
TRBV30 | ASGTGESYGYT
TRBV28 | ASRRQGSTDTQY
TRBV24-1 | ATDRGSFYNEQF
TRBV2 | ASSGLAGMNTEAF
TRBV23-1 | ASIVREGRNQPQH
TRBV9 | ASSGSGGSYNEQF
TRBV6-2/TRBV6-3 | ASSYRRRADTQY
TRBV5-1 | ASSLSGGHYNEQF
TRBV6-4 | ASSGQANSPLH
TRBV2 | ASRTMGAGLQETQY
TRBV6-2/TRBV6-3 | ASSYPEDTIY
TRBV27 | ASRPLDREFFTEAF
TRBV5-1 | ASSPGVEAGSGYT
TRBV15 | ATKSSDLNASPRWTQY
TRBV7-9 | ASSLDGGYSPLH
TRBV6-5 | ASSYDRGARETQY
TRBV12-3/TRBV12-4 | ASSLRHSEAF
TRBV9 | ASSETVGAGGGELF
TRBV9 | ASSVDDRGSGEAF
TRBV24-1 | ATSDPEVPELF
TRBV10-3 | AIGLGASGIDEQF
TRBV7-9 | ASSPGGSGTEAF
TRBV4-1 | ASSLLFNEKLF
TRBV6-6 | ASSSAGTGSEKLF
TRBV9 | ASSAQGFGYT
TRBV5-6 | ASSLQSLDRDDYGYT
TRBV3-1/TRBV3-2 | ASSQGLDKIAKNIQY
TRBV7-9 | ASSLGRTGFREGYT
TRBV21-1 | ASSLGTRQGADTGELF
TRBV6-5 | ASTSAGGIYNEQF
TRBV5-1 | ASSLVTQGSGNEQF
TRBV12-5 | ASGPQGATWRGYT
TRBV25-1 | ASSEYTGNGEKLF
TRBV18 | ASSPSGGETQY
TRBV5-1 | ASSPGQGAYNEQF
TRBV30 | AWSAGDYEQY
TRBV5-6 | ASSSGQGWMKTQY
TRBV9 | ASSGLPSSGNTIY